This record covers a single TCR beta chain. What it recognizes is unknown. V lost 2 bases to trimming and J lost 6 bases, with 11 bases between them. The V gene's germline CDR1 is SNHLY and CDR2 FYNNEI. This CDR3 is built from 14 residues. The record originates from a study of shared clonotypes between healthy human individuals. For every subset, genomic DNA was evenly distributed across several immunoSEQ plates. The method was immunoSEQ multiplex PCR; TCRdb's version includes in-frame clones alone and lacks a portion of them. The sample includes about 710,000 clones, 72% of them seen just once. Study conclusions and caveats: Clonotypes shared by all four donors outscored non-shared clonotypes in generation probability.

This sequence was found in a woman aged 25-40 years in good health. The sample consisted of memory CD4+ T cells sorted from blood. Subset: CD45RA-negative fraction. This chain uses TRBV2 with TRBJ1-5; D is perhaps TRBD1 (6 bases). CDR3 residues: CASSEIQGTQPQHF. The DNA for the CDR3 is TGTGCCAGCAGTGAAATACAGGGCACTCAGCCCCAGCATTTT. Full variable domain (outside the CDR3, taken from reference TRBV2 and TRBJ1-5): EPEVTQTPSHQVTQMGQEVILRCVPISNHLYFYWYRQILGQKVEFLVSFYNNEISEKSEIFDDQFSVERPDGSNFTLKIRSTKLEDSAMYFCASSEIQGTQPQHFGDGTRLSIL.